The clone carrying this T cell receptor (beta chain) was seen ten or more times. Its antigen is still unknown. Separate cDNA molecules each had unique molecular identifiers attached to them. TCRdb passed the 5' RACE reads through MiXCR, listing each CDR3 protein once. The sample has roughly 28,000 distinct CDR3 sequences, roughly 4% seen once. This sample is part of a study of early T cells in non-severe SARS-CoV-2 infection. Germline CDR1 and CDR2: SEHNR and FQNEAQ (reference sequence). The CDR3 is made up of 14 amino acids. V dropped 2 bases and J dropped 2 bases, with 8 bases sitting between them. The study's findings and limits: VDJdb matches were skewed toward anti-spike CD8 T cell responses.

The rearrangement links TRBV7-9 to TRBJ2-3, with D perhaps TRBD1 (5 bases). The clonotype originates from an adult who was a healthcare worker with PCR-confirmed SARS-CoV-2 infection or an uninfected control (not recorded which). Material: whole blood. The CDR3 nucleotides read TGTGCCAGCAGCTTACGTGGGGCCACAGATACGCAGTATTTT. This sequence encodes CASSLRGATDTQYF.